Presented here are 14 T cell receptor beta chains from one specimen sequenced in a study of blood T cell repertoires in COVID-19. Some clones are missing from TCRdb's copy, which holds only in-frame ones; the method was immunoSEQ multiplex PCR. The sample includes fewer than 80,000 clones, less than 75% of them seen just once. The source material was peripheral blood. The receptor set was obtained from a man in his 60s with acute or convalescent COVID-19.

The CDR3 sequence is CSAASDYEQYF. CDR3 in DNA: TGCAGTGCTGCTTCAGATTACGAGCAGTACTTC. The V gene is TRBV20-1, the J gene TRBJ2-7; no definite D call. Germline CDR1 reads DFQATT; CDR2 reads SNEGSKA (reference sequence). CDR3 length: 11 residues. The ends were cut back, 5 bases at V and 4 bases at J, with 9 bases in the middle.

The table lists this clone with a few counts. Here the CDR3 DNA reads TGTGCCAGCAGCTCTTACCGGGAGGGCCGCGGAGATACGCAGTATTTT. Translating gives CASSSYREGRGDTQYF. The rearrangement links TRBV13 to TRBJ2-3; TRBD2 agrees at 8 bases. CDR3 length: 16 residues. Germline V gene lookup returns CDR1 PRHDT and CDR2 FYEKMQ (reference sequence). Germline trimming cut 4 bases from V and 5 bases from J; bases unmatched to any gene: 11.

The chain recombines TRBV28 with TRBJ1-1; 10 bases line up with TRBD1. After removal of 7 bases from V and 12 bases from J, the junction contained 17 bases not matched to a gene. This CDR3 is built from 15 residues. Germline V gene lookup returns CDR1 MDHEN and CDR2 SYDVKM. The CDR3 nucleotides are TGTGCCAGCATGCAGGGGACAGGGGCGCAGGGTCCTCCTTTCTTT. Its protein is CASMQGTGAQGPPFF.

The rearrangement links TRBV7-9 to TRBJ2-3, with D possibly being TRBD2 (6 bases). This CDR3 region has 13 residues. Germline assignment: CDR1 SEHNR and CDR2 FQNEAQ (reference sequence). The CDR3 region is CTARGLVTDTQYF. Here the CDR3 DNA reads TGTACAGCGCGGGGTCTTGTTACAGATACGCAGTATTTT.

This clone was seen a handful of times. The chain has TRBV5-5 and TRBJ1-1, with D unclear. Germline CDR1 reads SGHKS; CDR2 reads YYEKEE (reference sequence). CDR3 length: 13 amino acids. Trimming shortened V by 4 bases and J by 2 bases, and 9 bases separated the two germline ends. The CDR3 bases are TGTGCCAGCAGCCATGCGAGCAACACTGAAGCTTTCTTT. Translation gives CASSHASNTEAFF.

The chain recombines TRBV28 with TRBJ1-5; unclear D gene. The CDR3 has 14 residues. Trimming removed 6 bases at V and 4 bases at J, with 13 bases between. Germline V gene data show CDR1 as MDHEN and CDR2 as SYDVKM. The CDR3 here is CASRASTRNQPQHF. CDR3 DNA sequence: TGTGCCAGCAGAGCCTCGACAAGAAATCAGCCCCAGCATTTT. Combining the CDR3 with reference TRBV28 and TRBJ1-5 gives the whole variable domain DVKVTQSSRYLVKRTGEKVFLECVQDMDHENMFWYRQDPGLGLRLIYFSYDVKMKEKGDIPEGYSVSREKKERFSLILESASTNQTSMYLCASRASTRNQPQHFGDGTRLSIL.

On this clone itself: One junction end does not reproduce the germline sequence, and a read error may be involved. The rearrangement uses TRBV2 and TRBJ2-2; TRBD1 matches 8 bases. CDR1 is SNHLY, CDR2 FYNNEI, per germline. The CDR3 sequence is 15 residues long. The CDR3 is CASSRQGTITGGLFF. The CDR3 nucleotides are TGTGCCAGCAGCAGACAGGGGACAATCACCGGGGGGCTGTTTTTT.

The rearrangement joins TRBV6-2 or TRBV6-3 to TRBJ1-5, with a weak D call TRBD1 (6 bases). This CDR3 comprises 13 residues. Germline V gene data show CDR1 as MNHEY and CDR2 as SVGEGT. The germline V and J ends were trimmed by 5 bases and 2 bases, with 7 bases remaining between them. CDR3 residues: CASSEGGNQPQHF. CDR3 DNA: TGTGCCAGCAGTGAGGGGGGCAATCAGCCCCAGCATTTT.

The V call is TRBV24-1, the J call TRBJ2-5; TRBD1 matches at 11 bases. After removal of 9 bases from V and 5 bases from J, the junction contained 7 bases not matched to a gene. The CDR3 totals 14 residues. Germline CDR1 KGHDR, CDR2 SFDVKD. The CDR3 DNA is TGTGCCACCCAAGGGACAGGGGGGTGGGAGACCCAGTACTTC. Protein: CATQGTGGWETQYF.

The chain couples TRBV30 to TRBJ1-2, with D unresolved. V was shortened by 4 bases and J by 2 bases, with 14 bases between the two germline ends. CDR3 length equals 14 residues. Germline V gives CDR1 GTSNPN, CDR2 SVGIG (reference sequence). The CDR3 DNA sequence: TGTGCCTGGATTAGAGGGTCCGGAAACTATGGCTACACCTTC. Translation gives CAWIRGSGNYGYTF.

This clone was observed a single time. V gene TRBV6-1 combines with J gene TRBJ2-7; 9 nucleotides line up with TRBD2. Germline CDR1 reads MNHNS; CDR2 reads SASEGT. The ends lost 1 base at V and 1 base at J; junction bases unmatched: 5. This CDR3 has 16 residues. CDR3 protein: CASSEGSGGTSYEQYV. The CDR3 nucleotides are TGTGCCAGCAGTGAAGGAAGCGGGGGGACATCCTACGAGCAGTACGTC.

The chain joins TRBV7-2 to TRBJ2-2; 8 bases line up with TRBD2. Germline V CDR1 and CDR2: SGHTA, FQGNSA. The CDR3 consists of 16 residues. Trimming took 5 bases from V and 7 from J; bases not matched to a gene: 12. DNA of the CDR3: TGTGCCAGCAGCACCATAGCGGGGAATAAGGACGGGGAGCTGTTTTTT. This sequence encodes CASSTIAGNKDGELFF.

The V gene is TRBV11-2, the J gene TRBJ2-5; D is ambiguous. Germline V gene data show CDR1 as SGHAT and CDR2 as FQNNGV. The length of the CDR3 is 13 residues. The V and J ends lost 4 bases and 5 bases respectively, with 11 bases between them. CDR3 region: CASSSLDLETQYF. As DNA, the CDR3 is TGTGCCAGCAGCTCCCTAGATCTGGAGACCCAGTACTTC.

This clone was found a few times. V and J are TRBV30 and TRBJ1-5; no firm D call. Germline loops: CDR1 GTSNPN, CDR2 SVGIG (reference sequence). This CDR3 region has 13 residues. The V end lost 1 base, the J end lost 8 bases, and 12 bases lay between the germline ends. The CDR3 DNA reads TGTGCCTGGAGTGGGCCGGGTACCAAGCCCCAGCATTTT. It codes for CAWSGPGTKPQHF.